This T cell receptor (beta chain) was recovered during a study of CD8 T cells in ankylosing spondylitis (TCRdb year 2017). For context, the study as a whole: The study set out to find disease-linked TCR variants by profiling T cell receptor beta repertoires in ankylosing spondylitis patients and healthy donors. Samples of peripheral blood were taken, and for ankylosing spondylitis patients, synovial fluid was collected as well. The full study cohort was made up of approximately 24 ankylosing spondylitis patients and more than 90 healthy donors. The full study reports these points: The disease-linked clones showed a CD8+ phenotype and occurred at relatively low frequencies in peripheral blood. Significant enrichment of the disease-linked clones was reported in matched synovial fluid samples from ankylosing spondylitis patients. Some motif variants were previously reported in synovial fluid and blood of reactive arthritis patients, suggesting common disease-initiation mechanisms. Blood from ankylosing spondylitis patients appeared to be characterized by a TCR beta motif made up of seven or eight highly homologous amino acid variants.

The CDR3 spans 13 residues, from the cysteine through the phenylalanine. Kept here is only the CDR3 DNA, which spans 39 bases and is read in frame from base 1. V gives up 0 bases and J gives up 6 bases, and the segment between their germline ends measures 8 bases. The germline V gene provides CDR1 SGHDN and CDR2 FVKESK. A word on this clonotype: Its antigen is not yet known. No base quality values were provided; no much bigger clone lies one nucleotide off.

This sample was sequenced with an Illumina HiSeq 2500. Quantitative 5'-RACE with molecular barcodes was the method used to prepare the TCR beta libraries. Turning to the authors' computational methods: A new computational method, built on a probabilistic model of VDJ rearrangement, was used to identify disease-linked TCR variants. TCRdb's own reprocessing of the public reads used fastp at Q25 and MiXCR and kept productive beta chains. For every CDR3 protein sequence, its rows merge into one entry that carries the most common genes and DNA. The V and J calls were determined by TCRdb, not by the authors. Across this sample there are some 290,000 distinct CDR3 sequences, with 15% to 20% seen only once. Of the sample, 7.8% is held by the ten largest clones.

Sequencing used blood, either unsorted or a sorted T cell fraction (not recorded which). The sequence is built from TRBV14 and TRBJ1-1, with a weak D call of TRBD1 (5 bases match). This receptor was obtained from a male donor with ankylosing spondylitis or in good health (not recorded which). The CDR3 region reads CASSQETGSEAFF. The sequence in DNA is TGTGCCAGCAGCCAAGAAACAGGCTCTGAAGCTTTCTTT. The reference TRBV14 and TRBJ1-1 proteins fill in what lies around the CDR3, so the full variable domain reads EAGVTQFPSHSVIEKGQTVTLRCDPISGHDNLYWYRRVMGKEIKFLLHFVKESKQDESGMPNNRFLAERTGGTYSTLKVQPAELEDSGVYFCASSQETGSEAFFGQGTRLTVV.